The 21 T cell receptor beta chains below all came from one sample that was sequenced in a study of graft-versus-host responses after intestinal transplantation (dated by TCRdb to about 2021). For these receptors, no antigen is known. Library construction relied on the immunoSEQ multiplex PCR assay. TCRdb obtained this table from immuneACCESS and retained in-frame rearrangements with V and J assigned. These tables miss some clones; where compared with another copy, unresolved V genes account for less than half of the shortfall, and the remainder is unexplained. This sample holds more than 40,000 clones; about 95% were observed only once. The ten largest make up 0.2% to 0.25% of the sample. Read against the paper, the sample's time point label means: cells obtained before transplantation from donor or recipient. The sequences come from unstimulated CD8+ T cells sorted from spleen or lymph node cells, collected before transplant. These receptors all come from a human donor who was the organ donor for an intestinal transplant.

V gene TRBV6-5 combines with J gene TRBJ2-5; D is undetermined. The end of the DNA aligns better with TRBJ2-7, so the J call may be wrong. Germline CDR1 MNHEY, CDR2 SVGAGI. This CDR3 comprises 13 residues. CDR3 nucleotides: TGTGCCAGCAGTAACACCGTATGGGGCGAGCAGTACTTC. This sequence encodes CASSNTVWGEQYF.

The chain recombines TRBV7-6 with TRBJ2-5, with 8 bases lining up with TRBD2. CDR3 length: 14 amino acids. The V gene's germline CDR1 is SGHVS and CDR2 FNYEAQ. V dropped 2 bases and J dropped 5; count of bases not matched to a gene: 4. CDR3 in DNA: TGTGCCAGCAGCTTATTAACGGGAGGGGAGACCCAGTACTTC. Amino acid sequence: CASSLLTGGETQYF.

The V and J genes are TRBV4-3 and TRBJ2-7; either TRBD1 or TRBD2 may fit D (5 bases each). Per the germline V gene, CDR1 is LGHNA and CDR2 is YSLEER. CDR3 length: 18 amino acids. Between the trimmed V and J ends, which lost 1 base and 3 bases, there was a span of 22 bases. The CDR3 loop is CASSQVWDAPDRYYEQYF. In nucleotides, the CDR3 is TGCGCCAGCAGCCAAGTTTGGGACGCCCCGGATCGGTACTACGAGCAGTACTTC.

This clone was counted once. The chain is built from TRBV28 and TRBJ1-2, with TRBD1 matching over 8 bases. The germline gives CDR1 MDHEN, CDR2 SYDVKM. V shed 3 bases and J 7 bases; nucleotides not matched to a gene: 4. CDR3 length equals 13 residues. Here the CDR3 reads CASSLGQVSGYTF. In DNA form, the CDR3 reads TGTGCCAGCAGTTTGGGACAGGTATCTGGCTACACCTTC.

This chain uses TRBV4-3 with TRBJ2-7; D is uncertain. Per the germline V gene, CDR1 is LGHNA and CDR2 is YSLEER. This CDR3 spans 13 amino acids. Between the trimmed V and J ends, which lost 1 base and 2 bases, there was a span of 6 bases. CDR3 in amino acids: CASSQGLAYEQYF. DNA of the CDR3: TGCGCCAGCAGCCAAGGGCTAGCCTACGAGCAGTACTTC.

CDR3 DNA sequence: TGTGCCAGTAGCTTGACAGGGATTGGCTATGGCTACACCTTC. It codes for CASSLTGIGYGYTF. The rearrangement joins TRBV19 to TRBJ1-2; 7 nucleotides line up with TRBD1. The length of the CDR3 is 14 residues. CDR1 and CDR2 (germline): LNHDA, SQIVND (reference sequence). J was trimmed by 4 bases and V by 6 bases; bases with no gene match: 8.

The gene calls are TRBV4-1 and TRBJ2-7; no reliable D call. CDR3 length: 15 amino acids. Germline V gives CDR1 MGHRA, CDR2 YSYEKL. Trimming pared 2 bases from V and 4 bases from J, leaving 15 bases between. The CDR3 here is CASSQLFPAPYEQYF. The CDR3 nucleotides are TGCGCCAGCAGCCAACTCTTCCCAGCACCTTACGAGCAGTACTTC.

This clone was found once. The chain joins TRBV29-1 to TRBJ2-1, with D unresolved. The CDR3 totals 15 residues. The germline V and J ends were trimmed by 3 bases and 2 bases, with 14 bases remaining between them. CDR1 SQVTM and CDR2 ANQGSEA come from the germline V gene. CDR3 nucleotides: TGCAGCGTTGAGAAAGGAGAGAGCCCCTACAATGAGCAGTTCTTC. Translation gives CSVEKGESPYNEQFF.

The chain joins TRBV30 to TRBJ2-2, with TRBD2 as a possible D gene (6 bases). Germline-derived CDR1 and CDR2 are GTSNPN and SVGIG (reference sequence). V lost 3 bases to trimming and J lost 1 base, with 6 bases between them. CDR3 length equals 13 residues. CDR3 nucleotide sequence: TGTGCCTGGAGCGGGGGGAACACCGGGGAGCTGTTTTTT. It translates to CAWSGGNTGELFF.

The rearrangement joins TRBV5-4 to TRBJ2-1, with D unresolved. The CDR3 consists of 13 residues. Trimming removed 1 base at V and 6 bases at J, with 8 bases between. Germline CDR1 SGHNT, CDR2 YYREEE (reference sequence). The CDR3 sequence: CASSLRFTNEQFF. The CDR3, as DNA: TGTGCCAGCAGCTTGAGGTTCACCAATGAGCAGTTCTTC.

The chain links TRBV5-6 to TRBJ1-2, with 12 bases identical to TRBD1. V dropped 4 bases and J dropped 2; count of bases not matched to a gene: 6. Germline V gene data show CDR1 as SGHDT and CDR2 as YYEEEE. The CDR3 is made up of 16 amino acids. This CDR3 is CASSAGTGGLNYGYTF. The DNA for the CDR3 is TGTGCCAGCAGCGCCGGGACAGGGGGCCTCAACTATGGCTACACCTTC.

The J gene is TRBJ1-1, the V gene TRBV27, with 11 bases fitting TRBD1. Trimming removed 5 bases from V and 7 bases from J; junction bases left unmatched: 6. Germline-derived CDR1 and CDR2 are MNHEY and SMNVEV (reference sequence). This CDR3 contains 14 residues. The CDR3 DNA is TGTGCCAGCAGTATCGGACAGGGGGCGATTGAAGCTTTCTTT. This translates into CASSIGQGAIEAFF.

The chain combines TRBV9 with TRBJ2-5, with 7 bases aligning to TRBD1. CDR3 length: 17 amino acids. The ends lost 4 bases at V and 5 bases at J; junction bases unmatched: 17. Germline CDR1 and CDR2: SGDLS and YYNGEE. The CDR3 sequence is CASSPDRVVGIAETQYF. The CDR3 bases are TGTGCCAGCAGCCCAGACAGGGTCGTCGGTATCGCGGAGACCCAGTACTTC.

The gene calls are TRBV6-5 and TRBJ2-7; D is perhaps TRBD2 (5 bases). This CDR3 comprises 14 residues. From germline, CDR1 is MNHEY and CDR2 SVGAGI. Trimming stripped 0 bases from V and 0 bases from J, with 6 bases between. DNA for the CDR3: TGTGCCAGCAGTTACTCGGGGAGCTCCTACGAGCAGTACTTC. This gives the protein CASSYSGSSYEQYF.

V gene TRBV6-1 combines with J gene TRBJ1-1; 7 nucleotides line up with TRBD1. Unmatched junction bases numbered 9, after V lost 7 bases and J lost 7 bases. This CDR3 is built from 13 residues. CDR1 and CDR2 (germline): MNHNS, SASEGT. For the CDR3, the DNA is TGTGCCAGCACCATCACAGGGGTTGATGAAGCTTTCTTT. This encodes CASTITGVDEAFF.

V is TRBV6-4 and J is TRBJ2-1; D gene uncertain. Per germline, CDR1 MRHNA and CDR2 SNTAGT. V was cut by 2 bases and J by 0 bases, with 8 bases left in between. The CDR3 spans 15 residues. Here the CDR3 reads CASSDSADSYNEQFF. CDR3 DNA sequence: TGTGCCAGCAGTGACAGTGCGGACTCCTACAATGAGCAGTTCTTC.

A single count supports this clone. The gene calls are TRBV5-1 and TRBJ2-7, with 8 bases fitting TRBD2. With V trimmed by 5 bases and J by 5 bases, 3 bases remained unmatched. CDR3 length equals 12 residues. Germline CDR1 SGHRS, CDR2 YFSETQ. As DNA, the CDR3 is TGCGCCAGCAGGGCAGCGGGGGACGAGCAGTACTTC. As protein: CASRAAGDEQYF.

This chain links TRBV27 with TRBJ1-1; D might be TRBD1 (5 bases). Trimming removed 6 bases from V and 1 base from J, with 18 bases in between. The CDR3 loop spans 16 amino acids. CDR1 and CDR2 (germline): MNHEY, SMNVEV (reference sequence). Written as DNA, the CDR3 is TGTGCCAGCAGCGCAAGTCAGGGAGACACGAACACTGAAGCTTTCTTT. It specifies CASSASQGDTNTEAFF.

The chain couples TRBV28 to TRBJ1-5; D is possibly TRBD1 (5 bases). The V end lost 5 bases, the J end lost 3 bases, and 14 bases lay between the germline ends. The germline CDR1 and CDR2 sequences are MDHEN and SYDVKM. This CDR3 spans 15 amino acids. CDR3 DNA sequence: TGTGCCAGCAGTGCCGCGGGGGGGAACAATCAGCCCCAGCATTTT. It codes for CASSAAGGNNQPQHF.

V is TRBV19 and J is TRBJ1-1; D might be TRBD1 (5 bases). Trimming removed 7 bases from V and 0 bases from J, with 12 bases in between. There are 14 residues in the CDR3. Germline V CDR1 and CDR2: LNHDA, SQIVND (reference sequence). The CDR3, as DNA: TGTGCCAGTAATGGGTTGGGGGTGAACACTGAAGCTTTCTTT. Translation gives CASNGLGVNTEAFF.

DNA for the CDR3: TGTGCCAGCAGCTTAGTAGACAGGCAGGAGCAGTTCTTC. It codes for CASSLVDRQEQFF. V is TRBV11-3 and J is TRBJ2-1, with D perhaps TRBD1 (6 bases). V lost 1 base, J lost 10 bases, and 11 bases lay in between. The germline V gene encodes CDR1 SGHNT and CDR2 YENEEA. This CDR3 is 13 amino acids long.